This T cell receptor (beta chain) appears in the sequencing data of a study of PD-1 blockade in classical Hodgkin lymphoma. Study findings and constraints: By C4D1, diversity of CD4+ TCRs had risen significantly, whereas that of CD8+ TCRs had not. Reports indicated that newly diagnosed patients had lower baseline TCR diversity than healthy donors did.

Trimming took off 4 bases at V and 5 bases at J, with 6 bases between the two ends. The germline V gene encodes CDR1 MNHEY and CDR2 SMNVEV (reference sequence). This CDR3 region has 12 residues. Of note for this clone: Its antigen is unidentified.

Brentuximab vedotin exposure varied, and every patient relapsed after autologous stem cell transplantation. The patients, who had relapsed/refractory classical Hodgkin lymphoma, achieved best responses of complete response, partial response or progressive disease. Using immunoSEQ multiplex PCR, the repertoire was profiled, and TCRdb retains in-frame clones only, with some absent. Found here are around 50,000 clones, under 95% of them singletons; the top ten hold less than 11%. The source was peripheral blood mononuclear cells (PBMCs), collected before the second cycle of nivolumab. The sequence came from a human donor with classical Hodgkin lymphoma. The chain combines TRBV27 with TRBJ2-1; no reliable D call. CDR3 nucleotides: TGTGCCAGCAGTTCCTGGAACAATGAGCAGTTCTTC. It translates to CASSSWNNEQFF.